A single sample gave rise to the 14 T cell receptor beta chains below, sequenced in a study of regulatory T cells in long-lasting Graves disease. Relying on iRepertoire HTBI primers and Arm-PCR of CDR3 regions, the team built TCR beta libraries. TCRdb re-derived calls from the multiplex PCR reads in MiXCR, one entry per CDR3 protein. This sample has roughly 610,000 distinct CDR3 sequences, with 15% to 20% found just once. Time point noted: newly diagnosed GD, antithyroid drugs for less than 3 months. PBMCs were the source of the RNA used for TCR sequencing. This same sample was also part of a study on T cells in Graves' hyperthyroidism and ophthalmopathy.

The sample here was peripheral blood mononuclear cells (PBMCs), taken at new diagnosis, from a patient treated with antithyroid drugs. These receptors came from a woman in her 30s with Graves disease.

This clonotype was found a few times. CDR3 in amino acids: CSARIDRSMNTEAFF. CDR3 DNA sequence: TGCAGTGCCCGCATCGACAGATCCATGAACACTGAAGCTTTCTTT. The chain joins TRBV20-1 to TRBJ1-1, with D maybe TRBD1 (5 bases). The germline V gene has CDR1 DFQATT and CDR2 SNEGSKA (reference sequence). Trimming pared 6 bases from V and 0 bases from J, leaving 17 bases between. The CDR3 has 15 residues.

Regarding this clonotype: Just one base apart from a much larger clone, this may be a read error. DNA for the CDR3: TGCAGTGCTGGAGACAGTCCTAACTATGGCTACACCTTC. Protein product: CSAGDSPNYGYTF. J is TRBJ1-2 and V is TRBV20-1; tentative D call: TRBD1 (5 bases). CDR3 length equals 13 residues. Per the germline V gene, CDR1 is DFQATT and CDR2 is SNEGSKA (reference sequence).

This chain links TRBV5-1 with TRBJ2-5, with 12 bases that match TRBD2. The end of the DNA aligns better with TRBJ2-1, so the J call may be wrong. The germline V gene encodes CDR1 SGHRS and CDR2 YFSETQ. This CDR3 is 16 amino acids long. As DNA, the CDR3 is TGCGCCAGCAGCTTGGGCTCTAGCGGGGGGGGTAATGAGCAGTTCTTC. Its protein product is CASSLGSSGGGNEQFF.

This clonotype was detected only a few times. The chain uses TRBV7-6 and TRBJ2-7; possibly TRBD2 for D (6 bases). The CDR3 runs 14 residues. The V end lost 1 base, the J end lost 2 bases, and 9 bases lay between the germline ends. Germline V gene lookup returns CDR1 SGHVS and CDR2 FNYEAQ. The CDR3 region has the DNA TGTGCCAGCAGCTTAGGGCCGGGAGCCTACGAGCAGTACTTC. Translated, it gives CASSLGPGAYEQYF. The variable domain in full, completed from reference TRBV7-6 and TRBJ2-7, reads GAGVSQSPRYKVTKRGQDVALRCDPISGHVSLYWYRQALGQGPEFLTYFNYEAQQDKSGLPNDRFSAERPEGSISTLTIQRTEQRDSAMYRCASSLGPGAYEQYFGPGTRLTVT.

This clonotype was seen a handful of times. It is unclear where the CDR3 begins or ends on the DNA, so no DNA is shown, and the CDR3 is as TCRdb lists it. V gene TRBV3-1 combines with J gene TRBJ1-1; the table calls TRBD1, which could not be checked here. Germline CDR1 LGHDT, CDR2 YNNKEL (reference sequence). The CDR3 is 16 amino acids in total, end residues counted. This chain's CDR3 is CASSQDWAGGTGSDFF.

CDR3 sequence: CAWSAAREQFF. In nucleotides, the CDR3 is TGTGCCTGGAGTGCGGCTCGTGAGCAGTTCTTC. The chain combines TRBV30 with TRBJ2-1; D unresolved. The length of the CDR3 is 11 residues. Per the germline V gene, CDR1 is GTSNPN and CDR2 is SVGIG (reference sequence). The germline V and J ends were trimmed by 1 base and 9 bases, with 7 bases remaining between them. Drawing the rest from reference TRBV30 and TRBJ2-1, the complete variable domain is SQTIHQWPATLVQPVGSPLSLECTVEGTSNPNLYWYRQAAGRGLQLLFYSVGIGQISSEVPQNLSASRPQDRQFILSSKKLLLSDSGFYLCAWSAAREQFFGPGTRLTVL.

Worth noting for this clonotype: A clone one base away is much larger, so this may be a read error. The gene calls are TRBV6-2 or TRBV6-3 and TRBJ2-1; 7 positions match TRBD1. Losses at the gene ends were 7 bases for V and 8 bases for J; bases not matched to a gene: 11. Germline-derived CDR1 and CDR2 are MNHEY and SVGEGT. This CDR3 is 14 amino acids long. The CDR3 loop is CASMKGQRAYEQFF. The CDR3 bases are TGTGCCAGCATGAAGGGACAGAGGGCTTATGAGCAGTTCTTC.

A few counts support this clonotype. The CDR3 coding sequence is TGTGCCAGCAGCCGAACAGGGATGGAGACCCAGTACTTC. Translation gives CASSRTGMETQYF. V gene TRBV5-5 combines with J gene TRBJ2-5; possible D gene TRBD1, 6 bases. The CDR3 extends over 13 amino acids. V was shortened by 4 bases and J by 5 bases, with 12 bases between the two germline ends. From germline, CDR1 is SGHKS and CDR2 YYEKEE (reference sequence).

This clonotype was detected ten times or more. CDR3 in DNA: TGTGCCGGCACCGGGACTAGCGGGAGGGCTGAGCAGTTCTTC. It is translated as CAGTGTSGRAEQFF. This chain connects TRBV2 to TRBJ2-1, with 16 bases lining up with TRBD2. With 11 bases clipped from V and 9 bases from J, the junction kept 7 bases outside the gene matches. The germline gives CDR1 SNHLY, CDR2 FYNNEI. The CDR3 covers 14 residues.

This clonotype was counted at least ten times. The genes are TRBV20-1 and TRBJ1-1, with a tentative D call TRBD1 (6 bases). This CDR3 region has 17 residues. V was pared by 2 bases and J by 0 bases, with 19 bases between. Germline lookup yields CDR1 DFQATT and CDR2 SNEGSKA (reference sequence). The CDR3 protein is CSARRGQGRFMNTEAFF. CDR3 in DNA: TGCAGTGCTAGACGGGGGCAGGGCCGTTTTATGAACACTGAAGCTTTCTTT.

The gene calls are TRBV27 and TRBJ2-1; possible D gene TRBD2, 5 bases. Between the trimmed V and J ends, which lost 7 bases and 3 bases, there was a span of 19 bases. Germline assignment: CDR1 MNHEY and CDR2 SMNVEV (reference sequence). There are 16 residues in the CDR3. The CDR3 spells CASKALGAEFYNEQFF. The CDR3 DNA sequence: TGTGCCAGCAAAGCCCTGGGAGCGGAATTCTACAATGAGCAGTTCTTC.

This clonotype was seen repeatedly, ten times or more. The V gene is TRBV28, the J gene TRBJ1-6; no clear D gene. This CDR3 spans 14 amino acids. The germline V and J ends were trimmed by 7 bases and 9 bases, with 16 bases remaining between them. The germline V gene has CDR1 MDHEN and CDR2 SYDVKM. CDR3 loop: CASNPDDRGSPLHF. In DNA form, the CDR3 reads TGTGCCAGCAACCCGGACGATCGGGGTTCACCCCTCCACTTT.

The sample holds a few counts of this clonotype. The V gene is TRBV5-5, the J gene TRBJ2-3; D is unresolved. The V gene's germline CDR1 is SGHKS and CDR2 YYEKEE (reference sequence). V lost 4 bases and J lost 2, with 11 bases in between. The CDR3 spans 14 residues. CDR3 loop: CASSPRSNTDTQYF. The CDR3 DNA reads TGTGCCAGCAGCCCCCGGTCCAACACAGATACGCAGTATTTT.

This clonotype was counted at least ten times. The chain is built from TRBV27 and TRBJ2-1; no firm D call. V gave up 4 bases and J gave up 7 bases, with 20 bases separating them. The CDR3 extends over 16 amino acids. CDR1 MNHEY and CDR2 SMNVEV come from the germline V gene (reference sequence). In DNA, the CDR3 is TGTGCCAGCAGTTCCCTGGGGTCCTATGGAAGAAATGAGCAGTTCTTC. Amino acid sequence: CASSSLGSYGRNEQFF.